This entry features one T cell receptor (beta chain) sequence. Those enrolled, adults aged roughly 18 to 90 years, came from about two dozen US areas. Participants' reported clinical history set cohort assignment. Before they entered the study, exposed participants had met a COVID-19 case within 2 weeks. Original data processing: Researchers report that nucleated cell counts were estimated from reference gene primer amplification. Sequencing used immunoSEQ multiplex PCR; TCRdb keeps in-frame clones, though not all of them. The V and J calls and clone size are taken from that table; D and trimming were inferred from the DNA. Among 400,000 to 500,000 clones listed, approximately 91% were seen once. The entry originates in a study of blood T cell repertoires in COVID-19. V was cut by 4 bases and J by 4 bases, with 8 bases left in between. There are 13 residues in the CDR3. CDR1 is SGHRS and CDR2 is YFSETQ in the germline V gene.

Specimen: PBMCs or T cells enriched from blood (not recorded which). This TCR was sampled from a woman younger than 35 who had been exposed to COVID-19. The chain uses TRBV5-1 and TRBJ1-4; D is unresolved. CDR3 DNA sequence: TGCGCCAGCAGCCGAGGCGGTAATGAAAAACTGTTTTTT. Its protein is CASSRGGNEKLFF.